This entry lists 14 T cell receptor beta chains sequenced from one sample in a study of blood T cell repertoires in COVID-19. TCRdb's copy holds only in-frame clones and misses some; the assay was immunoSEQ multiplex PCR. The data show about 150,000 clones, about 85% seen once. The material sequenced was peripheral blood. The receptors were sampled from a woman aged 60-75 years with COVID-19, enrolled during active disease.

The CDR3 region is CASSPPSGTGGSVGYTF. The CDR3 DNA reads as TGTGCCAGCTCACCACCGTCAGGGACAGGGGGCTCAGTTGGCTACACCTTC. The V and J genes are TRBV18 and TRBJ1-2, with TRBD1 identical over 12 bases. The V gene's germline CDR1 is KGHSH and CDR2 LQKENI. This CDR3 comprises 17 residues. V was clipped by 0 bases and J by 7 bases; unmatched bases: 9.

As regards this clone: Other nucleotide sequences from this sample produce the same CDR3. The chain uses TRBV3-1 (or the pseudogene TRBV3-2) and TRBJ1-2; D gene ambiguous. The ends were cut back, 1 base at V and 4 bases at J, with 10 bases in the middle. The CDR3 is made up of 14 amino acids. Germline CDR1 and CDR2: LGHDT and YNNKEL (reference sequence). The CDR3 sequence: CASSQGRGSYGYTF. Written as DNA, the CDR3 is TGTGCCAGCAGCCAAGGTCGAGGGTCCTATGGCTACACCTTC.

This rearrangement joins TRBV27 to TRBJ1-5, with D perhaps TRBD1 (6 bases). Trimming left V 2 bases short and J 1 base short, with 15 bases between. CDR1 and CDR2 (germline): MNHEY, SMNVEV (reference sequence). The CDR3 is 17 amino acids. CDR3: CASSLTPDRPSNQPQHF. Here the CDR3 DNA reads TGTGCCAGCAGTTTAACCCCCGACAGGCCAAGCAATCAGCCCCAGCATTTT.

This sequence joins TRBV6-5 and TRBJ2-1; 7 bases align to TRBD2. Germline CDR1 reads MNHEY; CDR2 reads SVGAGI. V lost 0 bases to trimming and J lost 10 bases; unmatched junction nucleotides: 6. The CDR3 loop spans 14 amino acids. The DNA for the CDR3 is TGTGCCAGCAGTTACTCGACGGTAGCGGGCGAGCAGTTCTTC. Translation: CASSYSTVAGEQFF.

This clone was seen once. The gene calls are TRBV7-3 and TRBJ2-3, with D unresolved. Trimming took 2 bases from V and 2 from J, leaving 8 bases between them. The CDR3 is 14 amino acids. Germline V lookup: CDR1 SGHTA, CDR2 FQGTGA. CDR3 sequence: CASSLGHSTDTQYF. The CDR3 bases are TGTGCCAGCAGCTTAGGTCACTCCACAGATACGCAGTATTTT.

The V gene is TRBV3-1 (or the pseudogene TRBV3-2), the J gene TRBJ2-2; possible D gene TRBD1, 6 bases. Trimming took 3 bases from V and 8 from J, leaving 10 bases between them. Germline-derived CDR1 and CDR2 are LGHDT and YNNKEL (reference sequence). This CDR3 is built from 13 residues. This chain's CDR3 is CASSQGAKGELFF. In DNA form, the CDR3 reads TGTGCCAGCAGCCAGGGGGCGAAGGGGGAGCTGTTTTTT.

This rearrangement joins TRBV27 to TRBJ1-5; D unclear. The CDR3 runs 14 residues. In germline, CDR1 is MNHEY, CDR2 SMNVEV (reference sequence). V lost 2 bases, J lost 3 bases, and 8 bases lay in between. CDR3 sequence: CASSLNNLNQPQHF. The CDR3, as DNA: TGTGCCAGCAGTTTAAACAACCTCAATCAGCCCCAGCATTTT.

V and J are TRBV19 and TRBJ1-1; D remains ambiguous. V lost 7 bases and J lost 4, with 7 bases in between. CDR3 length: 11 amino acids. CDR1 and CDR2 from the germline V gene are LNHDA and SQIVND (reference sequence). The CDR3 coding sequence is TGTGCCAGTATCCTAGCCACTGAAGCTTTCTTT. It translates to CASILATEAFF.

The chain has TRBV7-9 and TRBJ1-3, with D hard to call. V lost 5 bases and J lost 4, with 12 bases in between. The germline gives CDR1 SEHNR, CDR2 FQNEAQ (reference sequence). This CDR3 has 14 amino acids. CDR3 DNA sequence: TGTGCCAGCAGCGGAGGGAACTACGGAAACACCATATATTTT. It is translated as CASSGGNYGNTIYF.

The V and J genes are TRBV30 and TRBJ1-5; D gene uncertain. Germline values: CDR1 GTSNPN, CDR2 SVGIG (reference sequence). V was shortened by 1 base and J by 4 bases, with 11 bases between the two germline ends. The CDR3 covers 14 residues. CDR3 in amino acids: CAWSGVNGNQPQHF. The CDR3 coding sequence is TGTGCCTGGAGTGGGGTTAACGGGAATCAGCCCCAGCATTTT.

V usage is TRBV30 and J usage is TRBJ1-5; no clear D. This CDR3 region has 13 residues. Trimming pared 1 base from V and 5 bases from J, leaving 9 bases between. Germline CDR1 is GTSNPN and CDR2 is SVGIG (reference sequence). CDR3 amino acids: CAWSGTGDQPQHF. CDR3 in DNA: TGTGCCTGGAGTGGTACGGGAGATCAGCCCCAGCATTTT.

The chain carries TRBV11-2 and TRBJ2-1; D gene uncertain. CDR1 and CDR2 (germline): SGHAT, FQNNGV. This CDR3 has 17 residues. The V and J ends lost 0 bases and 0 bases respectively, with 12 bases between them. The CDR3 coding sequence is TGTGCCAGCAGCTTAGATACCACAGTACGCTCCTACAATGAGCAGTTCTTC. Its protein is CASSLDTTVRSYNEQFF.

Comment on this clone: Relative to the germline gene, one junction end is altered; a read error may explain this. The sample contains more than one DNA sequence encoding this CDR3. This sequence joins TRBV7-7 and TRBJ2-1; 8 bases map to TRBD2. This CDR3 comprises 16 residues. Germline V lookup: CDR1 SSHAT, CDR2 FNYEAQ (reference sequence). The CDR3 DNA sequence: TGTGCTAGCAGCTTAGCCGGGGCGGGAGGAGGCAATGAGCAGTTCTTC. It codes for CASSLAGAGGGNEQFF.

The chain links TRBV6-5 to TRBJ1-5; 9 bases are a match to TRBD1. Trimming removed 9 bases from V and 3 bases from J; junction bases left unmatched: 9. The CDR3 loop spans 15 amino acids. Germline-derived CDR1 and CDR2 are MNHEY and SVGAGI. The CDR3 coding sequence is TGTGCCAGTTCTAGGGACAGGGTAGACAATCAGCCCCAGCATTTT. This translates into CASSRDRVDNQPQHF.